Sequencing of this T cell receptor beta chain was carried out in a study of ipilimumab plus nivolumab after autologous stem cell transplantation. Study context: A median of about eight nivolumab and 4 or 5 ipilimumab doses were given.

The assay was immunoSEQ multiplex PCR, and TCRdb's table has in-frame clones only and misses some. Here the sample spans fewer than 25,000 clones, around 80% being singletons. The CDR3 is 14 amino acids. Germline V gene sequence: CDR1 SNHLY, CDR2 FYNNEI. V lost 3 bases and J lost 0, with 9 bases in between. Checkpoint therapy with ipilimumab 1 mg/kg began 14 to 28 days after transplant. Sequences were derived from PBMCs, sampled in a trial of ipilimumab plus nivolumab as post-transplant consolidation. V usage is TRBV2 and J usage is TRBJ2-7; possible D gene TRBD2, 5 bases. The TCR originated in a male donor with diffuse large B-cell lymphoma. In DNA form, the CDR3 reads TGTGCCAGCAGTGACAGGAGGAGCTCCTACGAGCAGTACTTC. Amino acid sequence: CASSDRRSSYEQYF.